This is a list of T cell receptor beta chains from one sample in a study of blood T cell repertoires in COVID-19. Method: immunoSEQ multiplex PCR; TCRdb's copy keeps in-frame clones and lacks some. In the table there are about 180,000 clones, roughly 87% of which are singletons. The sample consisted of peripheral blood. These receptor sequences come from a man aged 18 to 30 who had recovered from COVID-19. The CDR3 runs from the conserved cysteine through the conserved F or W. Fields, in order: J gene, clone size, D gene, V gene, CDR3 protein, CDR3 DNA. A D gene is named only where the DNA matches it firmly. Clone size is stated in some rows and not others, as once, few, many or a class when expanded.

>TRBJ2-1|-|TRBD1|TRBV6-6
CASSYSGTGNNEQFF
TGTGCCAGCAGTTACTCCGGGACAGGGAACAATGAGCAGTTCTTC
>TRBJ2-1|-|TRBD2|TRBV11-2
CASSLGLAIGEQFF
TGTGCCAGCAGCTTGGGACTAGCAATCGGTGAGCAGTTCTTC
>TRBJ2-5|-|TRBD1|TRBV4-2
CASSQGETGGRGTQYF
TGTGCCAGCAGCCAAGGAGAGACAGGGGGCCGAGGGACCCAGTACTTC
>TRBJ1-2|-|-|TRBV5-4
CASSGRDGYTF
TGTGCCAGCAGCGGCAGGGATGGCTACACCTTC
>TRBJ1-1|-|-|TRBV7-6
CASIRVRENTEAFF
TGTGCCTCGATTAGGGTTCGGGAGAACACTGAAGCTTTCTTT
>TRBJ2-5|-|-|TRBV7-2
CASSPSTGVETQYF
TGTGCCAGCAGCCCGAGCACGGGGGTGGAGACCCAGTACTTC
>TRBJ2-2|few|-|TRBV5-1
CASFLSGELFF
TGCGCCAGCTTCCTATCCGGGGAGCTGTTTTTT
>TRBJ2-4|-|-|TRBV19
CASSNLALAKNIQYF
TGTGCCAGTAGTAATTTGGCCTTAGCCAAAAACATTCAGTACTTC
>TRBJ1-2|-|TRBD1|TRBV19
CASSWGQHYGYTF
TGTGCCAGTAGTTGGGGACAGCACTATGGCTACACCTTC
>TRBJ1-2|once|-|TRBV6-6
CASSRDSPYGYTF
TGTGCCAGCAGCCGCGACAGCCCCTATGGCTACACCTTC
>TRBJ2-7|-|TRBD1|TRBV7-2
CASSLAGTVPSYEQYF
TGTGCCAGCAGCTTAGCCGGGACAGTCCCTTCCTACGAGCAGTACTTC
>TRBJ1-5|few|TRBD1|TRBV6-5
CASSYGQGSQPQHF
TGTGCCAGCAGTTACGGACAGGGTAGTCAGCCCCAGCATTTT
>TRBJ2-7|-|-|TRBV5-4
CASSFVEESYEQYF
TGTGCCAGCAGCTTCGTAGAGGAGTCCTACGAGCAGTACTTC
>TRBJ1-1|-|TRBD1|TRBV5-4
CASRLGQMNTEAFF
TGTGCCAGCAGGTTGGGACAGATGAACACTGAAGCTTTCTTT
>TRBJ2-7|many|-|TRBV19
CASSIEAGPYEQYF
TGTGCCAGTAGTATAGAGGCAGGGCCCTACGAGCAGTACTTC
>TRBJ2-5|-|TRBD2|TRBV9
CASSAGGRETQYF
TGTGCCAGCAGCGCGGGAGGGAGAGAGACCCAGTACTTC
>TRBJ2-7|-|TRBD1|TRBV28
CASSTPGQGAREQYF
TGTGCCAGCAGCACTCCGGGACAGGGGGCAAGAGAGCAGTACTTC
>TRBJ2-1|-|TRBD2|TRBV9
CASSAAGTSENRGQFF
TGTGCCAGCAGCGCGGCCGGGACTAGCGAAAACAGGGGGCAGTTCTTC
>TRBJ2-5|-|TRBD2|TRBV7-2
CASSLQTAGVGTQYF
TGTGCCAGCAGCCTTCAGACAGCGGGAGTAGGGACCCAGTACTTC
>TRBJ2-3|once|-|TRBV4-1
CASSQTRGDTQYF
TGCGCCAGCAGCCAAACCCGGGGAGATACGCAGTATTTT
>TRBJ1-1|once|TRBD1|TRBV6-5
CASRRDSSYTEAFF
TGTGCCAGCAGGAGGGACAGTAGCTACACTGAAGCTTTCTTT
>TRBJ2-5|-|TRBD2|TRBV5-4
CASSLAGPETQYF
TGTGCCAGCAGCTTAGCGGGACCAGAGACCCAGTACTTC
>TRBJ2-7|once|TRBD2|TRBV10-3
CAIRTGTSGEQYF
TGTGCCATCAGAACCGGGACTAGCGGCGAGCAGTACTTC
>TRBJ1-1|-|-|TRBV27
CASSLYRSPRDTEAFF
TGTGCCAGCAGTTTATATCGGAGCCCGAGGGACACTGAAGCTTTCTTT
>TRBJ1-1|-|-|TRBV6-1
CAVRLNTEAFF
TGTGCCGTACGGTTGAACACTGAAGCTTTCTTT
>TRBJ1-6|many|-|TRBV14
CASSPGLDLSPLHF
TGTGCCAGCAGCCCCGGACTCGATCTATCACCCCTCCACTTT
>TRBJ2-5|-|-|TRBV20-1
CSVGTQETQYF
TGCAGTGTCGGGACTCAAGAGACCCAGTACTTC
>TRBJ2-7|-|TRBD2|TRBV7-2
CASSLGLAGGLFSEQYF
TGTGCCAGCAGCTTAGGCCTAGCGGGAGGGCTTTTTAGCGAGCAGTACTTC
>TRBJ2-7|-|TRBD1|TRBV7-2
CASSLARSGRGTRLYSYEQYF
TGTGCCAGCAGCTTAGCACGGTCCGGCAGGGGGACCAGACTATACTCCTACGAGCAGTACTTC
>TRBJ1-1|-|-|TRBV27
CASRAGSYTEAFF
TGTGCCAGCAGAGCAGGGTCTTACACTGAAGCTTTCTTT
>TRBJ1-6|-|-|TRBV7-2
CASSLESGFANSPLHF
TGTGCCAGCAGCTTAGAGTCAGGGTTTGCTAATTCACCCCTCCACTTT
>TRBJ2-1|-|-|TRBV9
CASSVRGRDNNEQFF
TGTGCCAGCAGCGTAAGAGGGAGGGACAACAATGAGCAGTTCTTC
>TRBJ2-7|-|TRBD1|TRBV5-1
CASSLPGGGNHEQYF
TGCGCCAGCAGCTTACCAGGGGGCGGAAACCACGAGCAGTACTTC
>TRBJ1-1|-|-|TRBV5-1
CASSLAQGNLPSAEAFF
TGCGCCAGCAGCCTCGCGCAGGGCAACCTCCCGTCCGCTGAAGCTTTCTTT
>TRBJ1-1|-|TRBD1|TRBV5-1
CASSLRDRGTEAFF
TGCGCCAGCAGCCTCCGGGACAGAGGTACTGAAGCTTTCTTT
>TRBJ1-1|-|TRBD1|TRBV3-1/TRBV3-2
CASSQDGTGEDGGTEAFF
TGTGCCAGCAGCCAAGATGGGACAGGGGAGGACGGCGGCACTGAAGCTTTCTTT
>TRBJ2-2|-|-|TRBV3-1/TRBV3-2
CASSQDEYVGELFF
TGTGCCAGCAGCCAAGATGAGTACGTCGGGGAGCTGTTTTTT
>TRBJ2-7|-|TRBD1|TRBV5-6
CASSLGIDRGTYEQYF
TGTGCCAGCAGCTTGGGGATTGACAGGGGGACCTACGAGCAGTACTTC
>TRBJ2-7|few|-|TRBV7-2
CASSHDSYEQYF
TGTGCCAGCAGCCACGACTCTTACGAGCAGTACTTC
>TRBJ2-5|-|-|TRBV4-1
CASSYRTVQETQYF
TGCGCCAGCAGCTATAGGACAGTTCAAGAGACCCAGTACTTC
>TRBJ1-3|many|TRBD1|TRBV2
CASKTDRGPGNTIYF
TGTGCCAGCAAGACGGACAGGGGGCCTGGAAACACCATATATTTT
>TRBJ2-7|-|-|TRBV2
CASTEAGGQGPYEQYF
TGTGCCAGCACCGAAGCGGGGGGACAGGGACCCTACGAGCAGTACTTC
>TRBJ2-3|-|-|TRBV5-1
CASSLGNTGTDTQYF
TGCGCCAGCAGCTTGGGAAACACGGGAACAGATACGCAGTATTTT
>TRBJ2-1|once|TRBD2|TRBV2
CASTSGPWEGEQFF
TGTGCCAGCACCTCGGGCCCGTGGGAGGGTGAGCAGTTCTTC
>TRBJ1-5|-|TRBD1|TRBV19
CASTINDRGSQPQHF
TGTGCCAGTACCATTAACGACAGGGGGAGTCAGCCCCAGCATTTT
>TRBJ2-3|-|TRBD2|TRBV10-3
CAANSGSTDTQYF
TGTGCCGCCAATAGCGGGAGCACAGATACGCAGTATTTT
>TRBJ2-3|-|-|TRBV3-1/TRBV3-2
CASSQVVSSSDTQYF
TGTGCCAGCAGCCAAGTGGTCAGTTCATCAGATACGCAGTATTTT
>TRBJ1-5|once|-|TRBV25-1
CASSEGGGNQPQHF
TGTGCCAGCAGTGAGGGGGGTGGCAATCAGCCCCAGCATTTT
>TRBJ1-1|-|-|TRBV18
CASSGQQNTEAFF
TGTGCCAGCTCAGGACAGCAGAACACTGAAGCTTTCTTT
>TRBJ2-2|-|-|TRBV24-1
CATSGGGELFF
TGTGCCACCAGTGGAGGCGGGGAGCTGTTTTTT
>TRBJ2-1|few|TRBD1|TRBV5-4
CASSYKTGGSYNEQFF
TGTGCCAGCAGCTACAAGACAGGGGGCTCCTACAATGAGCAGTTCTTC
>TRBJ2-7|few|TRBD2|TRBV6-2/TRBV6-3
CASSRLAGAYEQYF
TGTGCCAGCAGTCGACTAGCGGGGGCCTACGAGCAGTACTTC